This T cell receptor (beta chain) was retrieved from a study of neurological immune-mediated disorders (dated by TCRdb to the late 2010s). Background on the whole study: The study compared peripheral blood TCR-beta repertoires of HTLV-I-associated myelopathy (HAM/TSP) patients, multiple sclerosis patients and healthy controls using UMI-based sequencing. The 95 to 110 TCR-beta libraries covered PBMC samples along with longitudinal samples, technical triplicates, and paired sorted CD4+ and CD8+ T-cell subsets. The cohort comprised approximately 67 subjects: roughly 14 HAM/TSP patients, some 34 multiple sclerosis patients and 20 healthy controls.

The CDR3 has 18 amino acids, counting the end cysteine and phenylalanine. Solely the CDR3 DNA is kept, with 54 bases framed from the first base. Based on the germline V gene (reference sequence), the CDR1 and CDR2 sequences are SEHNR and FQNEAQ. V lost 2 bases and J lost 5 bases; the stretch between them is 22 bases long. cDNA synthesis used template-switch 5'RACE with a primer carrying a 10-nucleotide random unique molecular identifier tagging each TCR transcript. Each sequencing run produced over 180 million TCR-beta sequences covering 15-18 subjects. The RNeasy kit was used for extraction of total RNA. Using the KAPA Real-time Library Amplification kit, TCR-beta VDJ regions were amplified with primers for the TCR constant region and the 5'RACE anchor. Sample indexes and Illumina adaptors were added in a first PCR, and a second PCR then increased library yield. After purification with Ampure beads, the TCR product of roughly 650 bp was size-selected on a 2% E-gel SizeSelection system. Library quality was checked on a Bioanalyzer, concentration was measured with Qubit, and libraries were quantified with the Kapa Library Quantification kit before pooling. An Illumina HiSeq 2500 sequenced the libraries paired-end 2 x 150 bp. To increase sequence diversity, about 25-31% phiX was spiked into each library pool. Processing in the source paper ran as follows. Quality-filtered reads were processed with the UMI-based MiGEC pipeline, which removed over 75% of raw TCR sequences during error correction. IMGT germline references were used for alignment of VDJ genes, and clonotypes were defined by a unique CDR3 amino acid sequence together with V-J genes. VDJtools evaluated clonal expansion, Shannon diversity and CDR3 relatedness (CalcPairwiseDistances, ClusterSamples); CLCbio workbench built phylogenetic trees. A clone was classed as expanded if it had 8 or more unique UMIs, a cutoff based on coefficient-of-variation modelling across technical triplicates. In TCRdb, the public reads were trimmed at Q25 with fastp and aligned with MiXCR, with productive beta chains retained. A single entry per CDR3 protein holds the most common genes and DNA from its merged rows. The V and J calls here are based on TCRdb, not the publication. In all, the sample holds approximately 15,000 distinct CDR3 sequences, and less than 15% of those were seen once. Approximately 42% of the sample rests with the top ten.

Results the study describes overall, beyond this receptor: No identical CDR3 amino acid sequences were found to be shared among expanded clones across subjects, suggesting that TCR-beta repertoires were private in all groups. TCR clonal expansion was highest in HAM/TSP patients and lowest in MS patients, with MS patients falling below even healthy controls.

Concerning this clonotype itself: Its recognized antigen is unknown. No base-level quality is on record; no much larger clone is a single base apart.

For the sorted-subset TCR libraries, the starting material was about 930,000 sorted CD4+ or CD8+ T cells. Peripheral blood was subjected to Ficoll-Hypaque density gradient centrifugation to isolate PBMCs, which were then cryopreserved in liquid nitrogen. Paired sorted CD4+ and CD8+ subsets came from healthy controls, HAM/TSP patients and MS patients. The clonotype originates from a female donor with HTLV-1-associated myelopathy (HAM/TSP). The sequencing sample was made of CD8+ T cells from blood. The V gene is TRBV7-9 and the J gene is TRBJ2-4; confidence is insufficient to name the D gene. Here is the DNA: TGTGCCAGCAGCTTATCCTCAACCGGCGTCGTCGAACAAAACATTCAGTACTTC. It translates to CASSLSSTGVVEQNIQYF.